These T cell receptor beta chains were read from a single sample in a study of vaccination and CD4 T cells after COVID-19. Their antigens remain unidentified. Each CDR3 protein gets one entry after TCRdb re-called the PCR reads with MiXCR. The sample carries roughly 15,000 distinct CDR3 sequences, approximately 52% recorded once. Specimen: CD4+ T cells from blood, cultured in vitro. Every receptor here comes from a human donor who had recovered from COVID-19. CDR3s include the opening cysteine and the closing phenylalanine or tryptophan. A D gene is named only where the DNA matches it firmly. Expanded clones are given a class, and other clones once, few, many or no size at all.

few,TRBJ1-1,.,TRBV27,TGTGCCAGCAGTTCTGTACTAGGGACGAGAGGGAACACTGAAGCTTTCTTT,CASSSVLGTRGNTEAFF
.,TRBJ1-2,.,TRBV5-3,TGTGCCAGAAGCTGCGATTGGCGGGCCACCTATGGCTACACCTTC,CARSCDWRATYGYTF
.,TRBJ2-5,TRBD2,TRBV27,TGTGCCAGCAGAACGGGCCGGACTAGCGGGAGTAGAGAGACCCAGTACTTC,CASRTGRTSGSRETQYF
.,TRBJ1-5,.,TRBV27,TGTGCCAGCAGTTTATTTTACCGGGATCAGCCCCAGCATTTT,CASSLFYRDQPQHF
.,TRBJ1-5,TRBD1,TRBV6-1,TGTGCCAGCAGTGCACAACCCCTCGACAGGGGCAATCAGCCCCAGCATTTT,CASSAQPLDRGNQPQHF
few,TRBJ1-2,.,TRBV7-2,TGTGCCAGCAGCCGTCAGGAGTATGGCTACACCTTC,CASSRQEYGYTF
.,TRBJ1-5,.,TRBV7-2,TGTGCCAGCAGCTTAGGGACAAGTCAGCCCCAGCATTTT,CASSLGTSQPQHF
.,TRBJ2-5,.,TRBV5-1,TGCGCCAGCAGCACCCAACCCCAAGAGACCCAGTACTTC,CASSTQPQETQYF
.,TRBJ2-5,TRBD2,TRBV6-1,TGTGCCAGCAGTGATCGACTAGCGGGACGTTCGGAGACCCAGTACTTC,CASSDRLAGRSETQYF
.,TRBJ1-2,.,TRBV24-1,TGTGCCACCAGTGACGCGACGGGCTATGGCTACACCTTC,CATSDATGYGYTF
.,TRBJ1-4,TRBD1,TRBV7-6,TGTGCCAGCAGCCTACAGGGGCGTAATGAAAAACTGTTTTTT,CASSLQGRNEKLFF
.,TRBJ1-1,.,TRBV28,TGTGCCAGCAGCCGAGGGGGGCCGAACACTGAAGCTTTCTTT,CASSRGGPNTEAFF
once,TRBJ1-6,.,TRBV6-1,TGTGCCAGCACTCTCCCCCCCGATTCACCCCTCCACTTT,CASTLPPDSPLHF
.,TRBJ2-7,TRBD2,TRBV11-3,TGTGCCAGCAGCTTAGATCGAGTTTGGCTAGCGGGAGAAACAGCACGCGAGCAGTACTTC,CASSLDRVWLAGETAREQYF
few,TRBJ1-5,.,TRBV27,TGTGCCAGCAGTCCTTTGGGGGGGGACCAGCCCCAGCATTTT,CASSPLGGDQPQHF
.,TRBJ2-1,TRBD2,TRBV7-9,TGTGCCAGCAGCTTAGGTGCTAGCGGGCGTCGGGATGAGCAGTTCTTC,CASSLGASGRRDEQFF
few,TRBJ1-3,.,TRBV6-5,TGTGCCAGCAGTTATGGAGACTCTGGAAACACCATATATTTT,CASSYGDSGNTIYF
few,TRBJ2-2,TRBD1,TRBV20-1,TGCAGTGCTACCCAGGGGGTCACCGGGGAGCTGTTTTTT,CSATQGVTGELFF
few,TRBJ2-5,.,TRBV7-9,TGTGCCAGCAGCCAACGCCCCCGGGGCGTCAAAGAGACCCAGTACTTC,CASSQRPRGVKETQYF
.,TRBJ2-7,TRBD2,TRBV28,TGTGCCAGCAGTTTTCGGAGACTAGCGGGAACCTATGAGCAGTACTTC,CASSFRRLAGTYEQYF
once,TRBJ2-5,TRBD2,TRBV6-5,TGTGCCAGCAGTTACAGGGAGGGAGAGACCCAGTACTTC,CASSYREGETQYF
.,TRBJ1-6,.,TRBV30,TGTGCCTGGAGACTCGCCGGGAGCTCCTATAATTCACCCCTCCACTTT,CAWRLAGSSYNSPLHF
.,TRBJ2-7,.,TRBV5-6,TGTGCCAGCAGCTTGTTAACTGGGAGGCAGTACTTC,CASSLLTGRQYF
.,TRBJ2-7,.,TRBV5-1,TGCGCCAGCAAATCGGGCAGGGAGGACTCCTACGAGCAGTACTTC,CASKSGREDSYEQYF
.,TRBJ2-3,TRBD2,TRBV7-2,TGTGCCAGCAGCTTACAAGCGGGAGATTCAGATACGCAGTATTTT,CASSLQAGDSDTQYF
.,TRBJ2-3,.,TRBV6-2/TRBV6-3,TGTGCCAGCAGGCGAATAGATACGCAGTATTTT,CASRRIDTQYF
few,TRBJ2-3,TRBD1,TRBV6-1,TGTGCCAGCAGACCGGACAGGGTGTCAGATACGCAGTATTTT,CASRPDRVSDTQYF
few,TRBJ1-1,.,TRBV6-1,TGTGCCAGCAGTGGAGGGGGGATTCGAGCTTTCTTT,CASSGGGIRAFF
.,TRBJ1-2,.,TRBV11-3,TGTGCCAGCAGCCCCAGTCGGGGCGAGGATGGCTACACCTTC,CASSPSRGEDGYTF
.,TRBJ2-7,TRBD2,TRBV6-2/TRBV6-3,TGTGCCAGCATCTTAGCGGGAGGGCCTTTCTACGAGCAGTACTTC,CASILAGGPFYEQYF
few,TRBJ2-2,.,TRBV20-1,TGCAGTGCTAGAGATTGGCTCCGGGACACCGTAAACACCGGGGAGCTGTTTTTT,CSARDWLRDTVNTGELFF
.,TRBJ2-3,TRBD2,TRBV6-2/TRBV6-3,TGTGCCAGCAGTCGAGCGGGAGGACGCACAGATACGCAGTATTTT,CASSRAGGRTDTQYF
.,TRBJ2-1,TRBD2,TRBV12-3/TRBV12-4,TGTGCCAGCAGTTCGACTAGCGGGAGCCCCAATGAGCAGTTCTTC,CASSSTSGSPNEQFF
.,TRBJ2-2,TRBD1,TRBV29-1,TGCAGCGTTGGTGGACAGGGTCCCGACGGGGAGCTGTTTTTT,CSVGGQGPDGELFF
.,TRBJ1-2,.,TRBV20-1,TGCAGTGCTCGTCGGAAGGGGATAGGCTATGGCTACACCTTC,CSARRKGIGYGYTF
few,TRBJ2-5,.,TRBV20-1,TGCAGTGGGGGGGGCGCGGGAGCAGAGACCCAGTACTTC,CSGGGAGAETQYF
.,TRBJ2-2,TRBD2,TRBV4-1,TGCGCCAGCAGCCAAGATTTGAGACTAGCGGGAAGGGGCGGGGAGCTGTTTTTT,CASSQDLRLAGRGGELFF
.,TRBJ2-2,.,TRBV18,TGTGCCAGCTCCGTTCGGGAGAGGGACGGGGAGCTGTTTTTT,CASSVRERDGELFF
.,TRBJ2-7,TRBD1,TRBV7-8,TGTGCCAGCAGCCTAATCGGAGGGACAGGGGGGGTCTACGAGCAGTACTTC,CASSLIGGTGGVYEQYF
.,TRBJ2-1,.,TRBV23-1,TGCGCCAGCAGTCAGGTCTTAAAGGGGTACAATGAGCAGTTCTTC,CASSQVLKGYNEQFF
few,TRBJ1-2,TRBD1,TRBV24-1,TGTGCCACCAGTGATGACAGGGTTAACTATGGCTACACCTTC,CATSDDRVNYGYTF
.,TRBJ1-3,.,TRBV7-9,TGTGCCAGCAGCTTAGGGGGTAGGATCGCTGGAAACACCATATATTTT,CASSLGGRIAGNTIYF
.,TRBJ1-1,.,TRBV30,TGTGCCTGGACGAGGAATCGGGACACTGAAGCTTTCTTT,CAWTRNRDTEAFF
.,TRBJ1-1,TRBD1,TRBV4-1,TGCGCCAGCAGCCAAGTGGTGGAGACAGGGGGGCAAGCTTTCTTT,CASSQVVETGGQAFF
.,TRBJ2-3,.,TRBV7-3,TGTGCCAGCAGCTTAACCCACCTCGAGCGGAGTAGCACAGATACGCAGTATTTT,CASSLTHLERSSTDTQYF
large,TRBJ2-3,.,TRBV20-1,TGCAGTGCACCATCATGGGATACGCAGTATTTT,CSAPSWDTQYF
.,TRBJ2-7,TRBD1,TRBV27,TGTGCCAGCAGTTTCGGGACAGGGGTACACGAGCAGTACTTC,CASSFGTGVHEQYF
few,TRBJ1-2,TRBD1,TRBV6-1,TGTGCCAGCAGTGAGGGACAGGCCGGAGACTATGGCTACACCTTC,CASSEGQAGDYGYTF
few,TRBJ1-5,TRBD1,TRBV2,TGTGCCAGCAGCCTGGACAGGGAGGGTCAGCCCCAGCATTTT,CASSLDREGQPQHF
.,TRBJ1-2,.,TRBV14,TGTGCCAGCAGCCTGCTAGGGGCGACGTCCTATGGCTACACCTTC,CASSLLGATSYGYTF
.,TRBJ2-2,.,TRBV5-1,TGCGCCAGCAGCTTGTTAGGGAGCCCCACCGGGGAGCTGTTTTTT,CASSLLGSPTGELFF
.,TRBJ2-3,TRBD2,TRBV7-3,TGTGCCAGCCGGAGGACTAGCGGCACAGATACGCAGTATTTT,CASRRTSGTDTQYF
few,TRBJ2-6,.,TRBV7-3,TGTGCCACCAGGGAGCCGGGACAAAGTATCTCTGGGGCCAACGTCCTGACTTTC,CATREPGQSISGANVLTF
.,TRBJ1-5,.,TRBV10-3,TGTGCCATCAGTGTAGAGATAAGCAATCAGCCCCAGCATTTT,CAISVEISNQPQHF
.,TRBJ1-1,.,TRBV10-3,TGTGCCATCAGCGGACCGGCGAACACTGAAGCTTTCTTT,CAISGPANTEAFF
medium-sized,TRBJ1-5,.,TRBV7-2,TGTGCCAGCAGCCCCAGGACGGGGAATCAGCCCCAGCATTTT,CASSPRTGNQPQHF
.,TRBJ2-2,.,TRBV6-1,TGTGCCAGCAGCGTCTTCGTGGGCGGGGAGCTGTTTTTT,CASSVFVGGELFF
large,TRBJ1-5,TRBD1,TRBV19,TGTGCCAGTTCCAAGCAGGGGGCAGGCAATCAGCCCCAGCATTTT,CASSKQGAGNQPQHF